The clone carrying this T cell receptor beta chain has ten or more counts. Antigen unknown. The sample comes from a study of T cells in Graves' hyperthyroidism and ophthalmopathy. Overall study context: Sampling of peripheral blood happened at initial diagnosis, prior to any treatment.

RNA transcripts gave rise to amplified TCR beta CDR3 regions. A first-round RT-PCR of the TCR CDR3 used the HTBI primer set. TCRdb ran MiXCR on the multiplex PCR reads and lists one entry per CDR3 protein. The sample lists about 640,000 distinct CDR3 sequences, roughly 15% seen once, with 9.5% to 15% in the top ten. Uncontrolled infections, other autoimmune diseases, pregnancy or lactation led to exclusion of patients. The study's findings and limits: With a median lead of roughly 6.8 months before onset, the model predicted ophthalmopathy.

The specimen sequenced was blood. The clonotype originates from a woman aged 45-65 years with Graves' ophthalmopathy.

CDR3 sequence reads: CASSLKRTGQPQHF. The CDR3 nucleotides are TGTGCCAGCAGCTTAAAACGGACTGGGCAGCCCCAGCATTTT. The chain carries TRBV7-2 and TRBJ1-5; D not resolved. Trimming cost V 2 bases and J 7 bases, with 12 bases left between them. Germline loops: CDR1 SGHTA, CDR2 FQGNSA. There are 14 residues in the CDR3.